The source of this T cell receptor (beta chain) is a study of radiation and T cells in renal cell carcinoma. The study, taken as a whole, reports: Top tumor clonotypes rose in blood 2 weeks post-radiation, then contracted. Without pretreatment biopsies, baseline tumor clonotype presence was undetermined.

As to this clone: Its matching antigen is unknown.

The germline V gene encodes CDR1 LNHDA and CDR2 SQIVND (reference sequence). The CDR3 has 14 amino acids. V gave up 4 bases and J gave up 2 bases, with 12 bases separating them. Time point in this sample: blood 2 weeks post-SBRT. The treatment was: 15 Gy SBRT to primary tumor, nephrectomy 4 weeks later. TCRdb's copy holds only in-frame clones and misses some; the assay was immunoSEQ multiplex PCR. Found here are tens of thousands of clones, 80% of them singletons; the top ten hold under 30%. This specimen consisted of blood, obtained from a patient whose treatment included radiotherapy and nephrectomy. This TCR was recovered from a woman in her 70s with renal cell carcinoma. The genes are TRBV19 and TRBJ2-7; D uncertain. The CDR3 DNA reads TGTGCCAGTAGTAACGGACGGCTTCCCTACGAGCAGTACTTC. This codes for CASSNGRLPYEQYF.